The rows below give T cell receptor beta chains drawn from one sample of a study of T cells in tumors after PD-1 blockade. Here immunoSEQ multiplex PCR was the method, and the copy in TCRdb shows in-frame clones only, minus some. The sample records 40,000 to 55,000 clones, 75% to 85% being singletons. The sequences come from PBMCs, collected before anti-PD-1 treatment. The receptors were gathered from a human donor with basal cell carcinoma. Both conserved end residues are trimmed from each CDR3. Only some rows state a clone size, as once, few, many or a class for expanded clones.

clone_size	v_call	cdr3_aa
-	TRBV2	ASKGSPTGELF
few	TRBV7-9	ASSSYSYEQY
-	TRBV5-6	ASSFQTSGNEQY
-	TRBV5-1	ASSGTIGQADTQY
-	TRBV6-5	ASRVTANTEAF
-	TRBV5-5	ASSLERGSNTGELF
-	TRBV28	ASSRGTGHYGYT
once	TRBV13	ASRSAGGPSFRTDTQY
-	TRBV10-3	AISQGREGYT
-	TRBV2	ASSEAAYEQY
-	TRBV19	ASSLNPGGAGNTIY
-	TRBV2	ASSEKEGANTGELF
-	TRBV7-9	ASRAWTETYGYT
-	TRBV6-5	ASSYVGGVETQY
-	TRBV30	AWSPLAGGEQY
-	TRBV28	ASSPSLFNEQF
-	TRBV18	ASSPLQGSRTGELF
-	TRBV4-1	ASSQDRKAGTYGYT
-	TRBV15	ATSRDPRGRIEPQH
-	TRBV28	ASTLGQGRIEAF
-	TRBV29-1	SVGKHLSDGYT
-	TRBV19	ASSLASETDTQY
-	TRBV6-5	ASRMWDFATGELF
-	TRBV6-6	ASSYSLGGGGYT
few	TRBV3-1/TRBV3-2	ASSQGVYRGVKNIQY
-	TRBV6-6	ASSQTAGNEKLF
-	TRBV15	ATSASRGNTEAF
once	TRBV18	ASSQGSLYEQY
-	TRBV18	ASSPLRTGELF
-	TRBV7-9	ASGQGQETQY
-	TRBV9	ASSVEVGGTYEQY
-	TRBV18	ASSPTVTTDTQY